This is a list of T cell receptor beta chains from one sample in a study of OX40 agonist ivuxolimab in advanced cancers. Method: immunoSEQ multiplex PCR; TCRdb's copy keeps in-frame clones and lacks some. The table includes some 6,500 clones, about two thirds detected once. Sequenced here: CD4+ or CD8+ T cells sorted from blood, sampled in a trial of the OX40 agonist ivuxolimab. The origin of the receptors is an adult with an advanced solid tumor such as melanoma, head and neck, liver or kidney cancer. The CDR3 runs from the conserved cysteine through the conserved F or W. Each record gives: clone size, J gene, V gene, D gene, CDR3 protein, CDR3 DNA. D genes are given only for firm matches. Size is stated for part of the rows, as once, few or many counts, or as a class when the clone is expanded.

size: few
J: TRBJ2-3
V: TRBV5-5
D: -
CDR3: CASSVNQGWTDTQYF
DNA: TGTGCCAGCAGCGTGAACCAGGGGTGGACAGATACGCAGTATTTT

size: once
J: TRBJ2-3
V: TRBV10-3
D: TRBD2
CDR3: CAAGGLNPDTQYF
DNA: TGTGCCGCCGGGGGACTAAACCCGGATACGCAGTATTTT

size: -
J: TRBJ2-3
V: TRBV4-3
D: TRBD2
CDR3: CASSQAWLVAGATDTQYF
DNA: TGCGCCAGCAGCCAAGCTTGGTTGGTAGCGGGGGCCACAGATACGCAGTATTTT

size: -
J: TRBJ1-1
V: TRBV5-5
D: -
CDR3: CASGRDSSMNTEAFF
DNA: TGTGCCAGCGGTCGAGACAGCTCAATGAACACTGAAGCTTTCTTT

size: once
J: TRBJ2-7
V: TRBV27
D: -
CDR3: CASSLSPSYEQYF
DNA: TGTGCCAGCAGTTTATCCCCCTCCTACGAGCAGTACTTC

size: -
J: TRBJ1-1
V: TRBV5-6
D: TRBD1
CDR3: CASSSDRMNTEAFF
DNA: TGTGCCAGCAGTTCGGACAGGATGAACACTGAAGCTTTCTTT

size: -
J: TRBJ2-1
V: TRBV25-1
D: -
CDR3: CASSEYRDRWDEQFF
DNA: TGTGCCAGCAGTGAATATAGAGACAGGTGGGATGAGCAGTTCTTC

size: -
J: TRBJ2-1
V: TRBV6-5
D: TRBD2
CDR3: CASSYSPPGLAEQFF
DNA: TGTGCCAGCAGTTACTCGCCACCGGGACTAGCGGAGCAGTTCTTC

size: once
J: TRBJ1-2
V: TRBV7-9
D: TRBD1
CDR3: CASSLNRGDYGYTF
DNA: TGTGCCAGCAGCTTAAACAGGGGAGACTATGGCTACACCTTC

size: -
J: TRBJ1-4
V: TRBV4-2
D: -
CDR3: CASSQDQQGHANEKLFF
DNA: TGTGCCAGCAGCCAAGATCAACAAGGACATGCTAATGAAAAACTGTTTTTT

size: -
J: TRBJ2-3
V: TRBV9
D: TRBD1
CDR3: CASSQLRDRATDTQYF
DNA: TGTGCCAGCAGTCAACTCCGGGACAGGGCTACAGATACGCAGTATTTT

size: once
J: TRBJ2-3
V: TRBV6-6
D: TRBD1
CDR3: CASSDGTGGTDTQYF
DNA: TGTGCCAGCAGTGACGGGACAGGGGGCACAGATACGCAGTATTTT

size: -
J: TRBJ2-1
V: TRBV11-2
D: -
CDR3: CASRGGSLSYNEQFF
DNA: TGTGCCAGCAGGGGGGGTTCTCTGTCCTACAATGAGCAGTTCTTC

size: few
J: TRBJ1-2
V: TRBV13
D: -
CDR3: CASSQRGNPGGYTF
DNA: TGTGCCAGCAGCCAGCGGGGCAATCCTGGGGGCTACACCTTC

size: -
J: TRBJ2-1
V: TRBV5-6
D: TRBD1
CDR3: CASRAMTGYNEQFF
DNA: TGTGCCAGCAGGGCCATGACAGGGTACAATGAGCAGTTCTTC

size: -
J: TRBJ2-3
V: TRBV6-1
D: TRBD2
CDR3: CASSETSGGADTQYF
DNA: TGTGCCAGCAGTGAAACTAGCGGGGGGGCAGATACGCAGTATTTT

size: -
J: TRBJ2-3
V: TRBV19
D: -
CDR3: CASTRGALTTDTQYF
DNA: TGTGCCAGTACCCGGGGAGCGCTAACCACAGATACGCAGTATTTT

size: -
J: TRBJ2-1
V: TRBV25-1
D: TRBD2
CDR3: CAARGGTSVHEQFF
DNA: TGTGCCGCCCGGGGCGGGACTAGCGTGCATGAGCAGTTCTTC

size: -
J: TRBJ2-1
V: TRBV9
D: -
CDR3: CASSVVGVRSYNEQFF
DNA: TGTGCCAGCAGCGTAGTTGGGGTTAGGTCCTACAATGAGCAGTTCTTC

size: -
J: TRBJ1-1
V: TRBV9
D: TRBD1
CDR3: CASSVAYRGTEAFF
DNA: TGTGCCAGCAGCGTAGCTTACAGGGGCACTGAAGCTTTCTTT

size: large
J: TRBJ2-1
V: TRBV7-6
D: TRBD2
CDR3: CASSFTSGGAFYNEQFF
DNA: TGTGCCAGCAGCTTTACTAGCGGGGGGGCGTTCTACAATGAGCAGTTCTTC

size: -
J: TRBJ2-7
V: TRBV7-2
D: TRBD2
CDR3: CASSPRTSGGYEQYF
DNA: TGTGCCAGCAGCCCACGGACTAGCGGGGGATACGAGCAGTACTTC

size: -
J: TRBJ2-3
V: TRBV5-1
D: TRBD2
CDR3: CASSFSSGRPDTQYF
DNA: TGCGCCAGCAGCTTCTCTAGCGGGAGGCCAGATACGCAGTATTTT

size: -
J: TRBJ2-5
V: TRBV5-3
D: -
CDR3: CASSQGEGGGETQYF
DNA: TGTGCCAGCAGCCAAGGCGAGGGAGGGGGCGAGACCCAGTACTTC

size: -
J: TRBJ2-3
V: TRBV10-3
D: -
CDR3: CAISGQTGATDTQYF
DNA: TGTGCCATCAGTGGGCAGACCGGGGCCACAGATACGCAGTATTTT

size: -
J: TRBJ2-3
V: TRBV5-4
D: -
CDR3: CASSLLGGGPSRDTQYF
DNA: TGTGCCAGCAGTCTCCTTGGGGGGGGGCCTTCAAGAGATACGCAGTATTTT

size: -
J: TRBJ2-7
V: TRBV4-3
D: TRBD1
CDR3: CASRPTGAAYEQYF
DNA: TGCGCCAGCAGGCCAACAGGGGCGGCCTACGAGCAGTACTTC

size: -
J: TRBJ2-3
V: TRBV5-3
D: TRBD2
CDR3: CARSSPGTRRLAGSCEGITQYF
DNA: TGTGCCAGAAGCTCGCCCGGGACTAGACGATTGGCTGGTTCGTGTGAGGGGATAACGCAGTATTTT

size: -
J: TRBJ1-1
V: TRBV18
D: -
CDR3: CASSPTGMNTEAFF
DNA: TGTGCCAGCTCACCAACAGGGATGAACACTGAAGCTTTCTTT

size: -
J: TRBJ2-2
V: TRBV7-2
D: -
CDR3: CASSLGPSGGELFF
DNA: TGTGCCAGCAGCTTAGGACCGTCTGGCGGGGAGCTGTTTTTC

size: -
J: TRBJ1-5
V: TRBV28
D: -
CDR3: CASTRRNQPQHF
DNA: TGTGCCAGCACGAGGAGAAATCAGCCCCAGCATTTT

size: -
J: TRBJ2-2
V: TRBV5-3
D: -
CDR3: CASSGDMEAGELFF
DNA: TGTGCCAGCAGCGGCGATATGGAGGCCGGGGAGCTGTTTTTT

size: -
J: TRBJ2-5
V: TRBV7-9
D: TRBD1
CDR3: CASSSGQGEAETQYF
DNA: TGTGCCAGCAGCTCGGGACAGGGGGAGGCAGAGACCCAGTACTTC

size: -
J: TRBJ1-4
V: TRBV5-1
D: -
CDR3: CASSLSLSWEEKLFF
DNA: -

size: -
J: TRBJ1-5
V: TRBV4-2
D: TRBD1
CDR3: CASSSTGTGFSQPQHF
DNA: TGTGCCAGCAGCAGTACCGGGACAGGGTTTTCTCAGCCCCAGCATTTT

size: -
J: TRBJ2-7
V: TRBV4-1
D: -
CDR3: CASSQEDTSSYEQYF
DNA: TGCGCCAGCAGCCAAGAGGACACAAGCTCCTACGAGCAGTACTTC

size: -
J: TRBJ2-2
V: TRBV21-1
D: -
CDR3: CASSKPQGYTGELFF
DNA: TGTGCCAGCAGCAAGCCGCAGGGGTACACCGGGGAGCTGTTTTTT

size: -
J: TRBJ1-2
V: TRBV28
D: -
CDR3: CASSFDGIYGYTF
DNA: TGTGCCAGCAGCTTCGACGGAATCTATGGCTACACCTTC

size: -
J: TRBJ1-1
V: TRBV25-1
D: -
CDR3: CASSSRGGTEAFF
DNA: TGTGCCAGCAGTTCTCGGGGGGGCACTGAAGCTTTCTTT

size: -
J: TRBJ1-4
V: TRBV4-1
D: TRBD1
CDR3: CASSQRTGGEKLFF
DNA: TGCGCCAGCAGCCAACGCACAGGGGGAGAAAAACTGTTTTTT

size: medium-sized
J: TRBJ1-6
V: TRBV5-6
D: -
CDR3: CASSLSIWNSPLHF
DNA: TGTGCCAGCAGCTTGTCGATCTGGAATTCACCCCTCCACTTT

size: -
J: TRBJ2-2
V: TRBV11-2
D: -
CDR3: CASSVTGFAGELFF
DNA: TGTGCCAGCAGCGTTACAGGTTTCGCCGGGGAGCTGTTTTTT

size: -
J: TRBJ2-5
V: TRBV28
D: -
CDR3: CASSLEQGSQETQYF
DNA: TGTGCCAGCAGTTTGGAACAGGGTTCCCAAGAGACCCAGTACTTC

size: -
J: TRBJ2-7
V: TRBV27
D: -
CDR3: CASSSGVIGEQYF
DNA: TGTGCCAGCAGTTCGGGAGTGATTGGTGAGCAGTACTTC

size: large
J: TRBJ2-5
V: TRBV4-1
D: -
CDR3: CASSQSDAEETQYF
DNA: TGCGCCAGCAGCCAATCGGACGCAGAAGAGACCCAGTACTTC

size: -
J: TRBJ1-2
V: TRBV2
D: -
CDR3: CASKGQPSDYGYTF
DNA: TGTGCCAGCAAGGGACAACCCTCGGACTATGGCTACACCTTC

size: -
J: TRBJ2-7
V: TRBV28
D: TRBD2
CDR3: CASSFDLAASSYEQYF
DNA: TGTGCCAGCAGTTTCGATCTAGCGGCTAGCTCCTACGAGCAGTACTTC

size: -
J: TRBJ2-7
V: TRBV7-9
D: -
CDR3: CASSGGTAHGYEQYF
DNA: TGTGCCAGCAGCGGTGGGACGGCCCACGGCTACGAGCAGTACTTC

size: -
J: TRBJ1-1
V: TRBV7-9
D: -
CDR3: CASSRGNTEAFF
DNA: TGTGCCAGCAGCAGGGGGAACACTGAAGCTTTCTTT